The source of this TCR beta chain is a study of blood T cell repertoires in COVID-19. Study-level background: Acute-phase and convalescent COVID-19 samples originated in the United States, Italy and Spain.

The V gene lost 5 bases and the J gene lost 11 bases, with 13 bases spanning the gap. The CDR3 contains 12 residues. Germline CDR1 is MDHEN and CDR2 is SYDVKM. TCRdb keeps only in-frame clones here, not all; method: immunoSEQ multiplex PCR. This table holds 80,000 to 95,000 clones, 70% to 90% found once. V and J are TRBV28 and TRBJ2-4, with D possibly being TRBD2 (6 bases). Input material: peripheral blood. This sequence originates from a human donor in a cohort sampled during active COVID-19. CDR3 bases: TGTGCCAGCAGTCTGCCTGGCGGGGTTCAGTACTTC. This sequence encodes CASSLPGGVQYF.